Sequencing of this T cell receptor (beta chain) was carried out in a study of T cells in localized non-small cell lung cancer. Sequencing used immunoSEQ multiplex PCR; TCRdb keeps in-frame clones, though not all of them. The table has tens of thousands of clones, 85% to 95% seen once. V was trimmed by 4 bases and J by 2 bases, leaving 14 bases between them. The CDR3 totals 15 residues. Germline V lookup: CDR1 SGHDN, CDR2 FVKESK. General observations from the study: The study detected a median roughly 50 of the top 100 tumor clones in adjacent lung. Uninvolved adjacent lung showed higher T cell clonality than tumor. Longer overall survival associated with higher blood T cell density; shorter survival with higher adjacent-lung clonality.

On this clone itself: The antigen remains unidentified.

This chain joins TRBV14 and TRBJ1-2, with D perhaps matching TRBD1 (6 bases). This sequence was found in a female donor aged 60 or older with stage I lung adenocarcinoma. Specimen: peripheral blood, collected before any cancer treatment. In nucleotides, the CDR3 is TGTGCCAGCAGCCCACAGGGAAGGGGAAACTATGGCTACACCTTC. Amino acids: CASSPQGRGNYGYTF.